This TCR beta chain is drawn from a study of identical twins. Study-level results: Less excess twin sharing appeared in beta out-of-frame sequences. The more abundant beta clonotypes in cord blood had fewer insertions, and memory repertoires did not show this.

Template switching added a universal primer site, and cDNA bore unique molecular identifiers. TCRdb redid the calling of the 5' RACE reads with MiXCR, one entry per CDR3 protein. The sample consists of hundreds of thousands of distinct CDR3 sequences, 9% to 15% of them appearing once. There are many counts of this clonotype. What it binds is not known. The length of the CDR3 is 13 residues. Trimming shortened V by 2 bases and J by 4 bases, and 8 bases separated the two germline ends. Germline V gene data show CDR1 as ENHRY and CDR2 as SYGVKD. A further study also used this sample, focusing on yellow fever vaccine responses in identical twins. That study reports: Reports say the vaccine T cell response in twins looked partly convergent and partly personalized.

The source is a woman younger than 30 in good health. This chain uses TRBV10-3 with TRBJ1-2; D gene ambiguous. The specimen sequenced was PBMCs. The CDR3 DNA reads as TGTGCCATCAGTGAGGGAGGGATCTATGGCTACACCTTC. Its translation is CAISEGGIYGYTF.